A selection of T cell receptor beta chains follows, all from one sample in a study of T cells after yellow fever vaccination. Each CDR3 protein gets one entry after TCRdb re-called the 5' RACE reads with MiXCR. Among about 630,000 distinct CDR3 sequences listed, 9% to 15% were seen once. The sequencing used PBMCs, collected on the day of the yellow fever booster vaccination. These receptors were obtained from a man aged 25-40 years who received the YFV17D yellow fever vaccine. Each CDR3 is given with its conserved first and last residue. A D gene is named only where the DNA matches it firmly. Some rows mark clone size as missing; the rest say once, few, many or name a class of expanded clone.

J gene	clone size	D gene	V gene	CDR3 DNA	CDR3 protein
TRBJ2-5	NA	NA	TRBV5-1	TGCGCCAGCAGCTTGGCCGGCAGGGCCCCCGAGACCCAGTACTTC	CASSLAGRAPETQYF
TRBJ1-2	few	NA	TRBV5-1	TGCGCCAGCAGCTACGTCGGGACACCAAACTATGGCTACACCTTC	CASSYVGTPNYGYTF
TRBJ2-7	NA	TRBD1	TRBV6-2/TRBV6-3	TGTGCCAGCAGTTACGAGGAAGGGACAGTCTACGAGCAGTACTTC	CASSYEEGTVYEQYF
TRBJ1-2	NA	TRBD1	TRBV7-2	TGTGCCAGCAGCCTCGGACAGGGGGCAGGGTATGGCTACACCTTC	CASSLGQGAGYGYTF
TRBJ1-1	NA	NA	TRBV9	TGTGCCAGCAGCGTGGACCCGGGGACTGAAGCTTTCTTT	CASSVDPGTEAFF
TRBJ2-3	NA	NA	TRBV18	TGTGCCAGCTCACCACGCCGGGAGCCCACAGATACGCAGTATTTT	CASSPRREPTDTQYF
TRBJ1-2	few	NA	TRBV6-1	TGTGCCAGCAGTGAGGGTCCCAGGGCCTATGGCTACACCTTC	CASSEGPRAYGYTF
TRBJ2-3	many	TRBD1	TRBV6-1	TGTGCCAGCCAGACAGGGGGCACAGATACGCAGTATTTT	CASQTGGTDTQYF
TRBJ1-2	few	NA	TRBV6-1	TGTGCCAGCAGTGAAGCGGTGTTCGGGAAGAACTATGGCTACACCTTC	CASSEAVFGKNYGYTF
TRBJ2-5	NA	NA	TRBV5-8	TGTGCCAGCAGCAGTGGCCCGACAGAAAACCAAGAGACCCAGTACTTC	CASSSGPTENQETQYF
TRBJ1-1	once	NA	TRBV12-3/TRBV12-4	TGTGCCAGCGCAGATTTTAACGCTGAAGCTTTCTTT	CASADFNAEAFF
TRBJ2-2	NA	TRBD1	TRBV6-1	TGTGCCAGCAGAAAACCGGGACAGACGAACACCGGGGAGCTGTTTTTT	CASRKPGQTNTGELFF
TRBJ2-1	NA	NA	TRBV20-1	TGCAGTGCTCGTACTAATAGAGTCAATGAGCAGTTCTTC	CSARTNRVNEQFF
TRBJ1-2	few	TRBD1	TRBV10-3	TGTGCCATCAGTGAGGCAGGGGGCGCTGCCCATGGCTACACCTTC	CAISEAGGAAHGYTF
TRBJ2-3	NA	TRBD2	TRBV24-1	TGTGCCACCAGTGATCCGACTAGCGGCCGCACAGATACGCAGTATTTT	CATSDPTSGRTDTQYF
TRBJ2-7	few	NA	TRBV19	TGTGCCAGTAGTATACAGGGGGGATCGTACGAGCAGTACTTC	CASSIQGGSYEQYF
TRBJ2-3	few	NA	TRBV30	TGTGCCTGGAGTGTGTTGATAGATACGCAGTATTTT	CAWSVLIDTQYF
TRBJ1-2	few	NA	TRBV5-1	TGCGCCAGCAGCATTCAACAGAGTTCTAATGGCTACACCTTC	CASSIQQSSNGYTF